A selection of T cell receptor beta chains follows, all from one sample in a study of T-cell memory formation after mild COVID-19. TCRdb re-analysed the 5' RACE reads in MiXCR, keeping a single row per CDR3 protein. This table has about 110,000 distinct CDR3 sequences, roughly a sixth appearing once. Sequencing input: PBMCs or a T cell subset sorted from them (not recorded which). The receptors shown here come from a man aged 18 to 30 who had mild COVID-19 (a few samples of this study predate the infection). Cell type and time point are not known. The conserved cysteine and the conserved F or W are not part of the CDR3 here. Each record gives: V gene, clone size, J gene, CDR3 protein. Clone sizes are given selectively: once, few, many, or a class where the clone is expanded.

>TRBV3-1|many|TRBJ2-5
ASSQDAGKETQY
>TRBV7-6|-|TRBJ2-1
ASSQRLAGFVNEQF
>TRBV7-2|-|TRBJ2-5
ASRRDRGWETQY
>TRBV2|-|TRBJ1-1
ASHPGHTEAF
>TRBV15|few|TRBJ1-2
ATSGPRTGGYNYGYT
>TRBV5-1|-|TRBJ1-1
ASSLLLGNTEAF
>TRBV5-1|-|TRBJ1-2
ASSPEGYGYT
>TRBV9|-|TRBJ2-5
ASSGGDRMGQETQY
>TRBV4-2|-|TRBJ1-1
ASSQGGTGGVVTEAF
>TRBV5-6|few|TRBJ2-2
ASSRRGAEPGELF
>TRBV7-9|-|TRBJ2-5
ASSAGLSSETQY
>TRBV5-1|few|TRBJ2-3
ASSSPRGTHTDTQY
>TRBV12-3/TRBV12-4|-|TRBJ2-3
ASSLLPGRTDTQY
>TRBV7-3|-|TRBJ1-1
ASSLRAFDTEAF
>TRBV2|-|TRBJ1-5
ASTATGGQQPQH
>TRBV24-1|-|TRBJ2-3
ATGDRDSDTQY
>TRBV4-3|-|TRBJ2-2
ASSQVDGHTGELF